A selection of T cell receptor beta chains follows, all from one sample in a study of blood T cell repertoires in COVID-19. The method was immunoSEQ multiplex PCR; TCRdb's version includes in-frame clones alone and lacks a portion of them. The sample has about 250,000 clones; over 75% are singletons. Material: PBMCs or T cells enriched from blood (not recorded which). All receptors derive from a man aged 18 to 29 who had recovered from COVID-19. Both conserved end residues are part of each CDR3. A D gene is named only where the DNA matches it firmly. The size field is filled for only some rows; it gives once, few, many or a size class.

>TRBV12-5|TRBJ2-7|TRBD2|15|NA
TGTGCTAGTGGCCGTAGCGGGGCCCTGACCTACGAGCAGTACTTC
CASGRSGALTYEQYF
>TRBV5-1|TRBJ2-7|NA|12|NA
TGCGCCAGCAGCTTCGGGAACTACGAGCAGTACTTC
CASSFGNYEQYF
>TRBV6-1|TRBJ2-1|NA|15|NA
TGTGCCAGCAGTGAACATGGAAATCTCCGGGATGAGCAGTTCTTC
CASSEHGNLRDEQFF
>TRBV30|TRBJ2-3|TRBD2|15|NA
TGTGCCTGGGAACTAGCGGGCCTAGTCACAGATACGCAGTATTTT
CAWELAGLVTDTQYF
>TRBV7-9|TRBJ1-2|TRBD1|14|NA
TGTGCCAGCAGCTCCAATGGACAGGGGGAGGGCTACACCTTC
CASSSNGQGEGYTF
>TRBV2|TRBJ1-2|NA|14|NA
TGTGCCAGCAGTCTGGACAGTGAGAACTATGGCTACACCTTC
CASSLDSENYGYTF
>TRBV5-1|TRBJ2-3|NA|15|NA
TGCGCCAGCAGCTTGGGTACCGCGGTGTCAGATACGCAGTATTTT
CASSLGTAVSDTQYF
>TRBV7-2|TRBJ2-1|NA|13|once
TGTGCCAGCAGCCCAGGAACCATCCATGAGCAGTTCTTC
CASSPGTIHEQFF
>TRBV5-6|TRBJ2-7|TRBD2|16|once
TGTGCCAGCAGCTTGGAGCTCCGCGGGAGGGCCTACGAGCAGTACTTC
CASSLELRGRAYEQYF
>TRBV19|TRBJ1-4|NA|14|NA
TGTGCCAGTAGTGCGACAGCGACTAATGAAAAACTGTTTTTT
CASSATATNEKLFF
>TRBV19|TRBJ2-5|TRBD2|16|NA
TGTGCCAGTAGTACCGTTACTAGCGTAGACCAAGAGACCCAGTACTTC
CASSTVTSVDQETQYF
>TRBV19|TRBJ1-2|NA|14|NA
TGTGCCAGTAGTATGTCAGGCAGGGCCCATGGCTACACCTTC
CASSMSGRAHGYTF
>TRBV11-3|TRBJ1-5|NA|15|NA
TGTGCCAGCAGCTTAGGGGAGGGTGACAATCAGCCCCAGCATTTT
CASSLGEGDNQPQHF
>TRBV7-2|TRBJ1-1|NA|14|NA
TGTGCCAGCAGCCCCCACCGGGTGAACACTGAAGCTTTCTTT
CASSPHRVNTEAFF
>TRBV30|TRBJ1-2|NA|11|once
TGTGCCTGGAGTGAGCCGGGAGGCTACACCTTC
CAWSEPGGYTF
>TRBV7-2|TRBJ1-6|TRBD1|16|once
TGTGCCAGCAGCTTCTGGACAGGGGGCGTTTATTCACCCCTCCACTTT
CASSFWTGGVYSPLHF
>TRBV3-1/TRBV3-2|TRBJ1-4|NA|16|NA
TGTGCCAGCAGCCAAGGCGAGGGCGCCCTTTACGAAAAACTGTTTTTT
CASSQGEGALYEKLFF
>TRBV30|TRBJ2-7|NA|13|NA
TGTGCCTGGACGTACAGGGACTCCTACGAGCAGTACTTC
CAWTYRDSYEQYF
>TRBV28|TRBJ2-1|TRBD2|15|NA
TGTGCCAGCACCGTGGGGCTAGCGGGTAACAATGAGCAGTTCTTC
CASTVGLAGNNEQFF
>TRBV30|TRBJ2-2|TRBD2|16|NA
TGTGCCTGGAGTGTGTTAGCGGGGGTCGGAACCGGGGAGCTGTTTTTT
CAWSVLAGVGTGELFF
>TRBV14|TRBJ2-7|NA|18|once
TGTGCCAGCAGCCACAGTTTCCGTATGGGCAGGGGACCCTACGAGCAGTACTTC
CASSHSFRMGRGPYEQYF
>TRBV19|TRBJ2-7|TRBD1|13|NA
TGTGCCAGTAGTATCCGGGACAGGGACGAGCAGTACTTC
CASSIRDRDEQYF
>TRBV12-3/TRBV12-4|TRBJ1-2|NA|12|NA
TGTGCCAGCAGTGTGAGGTTCTATGGCTACACCTTC
CASSVRFYGYTF
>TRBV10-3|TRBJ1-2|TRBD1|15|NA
TGTGCCATCAGTGAAAACAGGGGAGCTAACTATGGCTACACCTTC
CAISENRGANYGYTF
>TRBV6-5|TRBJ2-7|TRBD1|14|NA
TGTGCCAGCAGTTACGGAGACAGGGTCTACGAGCAGTACTTC
CASSYGDRVYEQYF
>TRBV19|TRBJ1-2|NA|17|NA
TGTGCCAGTAGTGATACACGGACAGCTAGACCTAACTATGGCTACACCTTC
CASSDTRTARPNYGYTF
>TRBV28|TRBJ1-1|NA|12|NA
TGTGCCAGTACGAGGGGGGGCACTGAAGCTTTCTTT
CASTRGGTEAFF
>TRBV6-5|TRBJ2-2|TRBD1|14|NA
TGTGCCAGCAGTTACCGCAGGGGGACCGGGGAGCTGTTTTTT
CASSYRRGTGELFF
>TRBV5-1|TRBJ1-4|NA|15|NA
TGCGCCAGCAGCTCCTCCGGGACAAGCCCCGTGAAACTGTTTTTT
CASSSSGTSPVKLFF
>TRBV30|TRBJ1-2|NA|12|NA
TGTGCCTGGAGGACCGGGTTCAATGGCTACACCTTC
CAWRTGFNGYTF
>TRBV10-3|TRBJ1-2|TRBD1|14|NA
TGTGCCATCAGTGGTGGACAGGAGAACTATGGCTACACCTTC
CAISGGQENYGYTF
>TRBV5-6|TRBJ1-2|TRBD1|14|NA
TGTGCCAGCACTGAGGCGGGACAGGTCTATGGCTACACCTTC
CASTEAGQVYGYTF
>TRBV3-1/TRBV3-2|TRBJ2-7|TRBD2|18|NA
TGTGCCAGCAGCCCATTTCCGGGGACCGAGACTAGCGGGACCGAGCAGTACTTC
CASSPFPGTETSGTEQYF